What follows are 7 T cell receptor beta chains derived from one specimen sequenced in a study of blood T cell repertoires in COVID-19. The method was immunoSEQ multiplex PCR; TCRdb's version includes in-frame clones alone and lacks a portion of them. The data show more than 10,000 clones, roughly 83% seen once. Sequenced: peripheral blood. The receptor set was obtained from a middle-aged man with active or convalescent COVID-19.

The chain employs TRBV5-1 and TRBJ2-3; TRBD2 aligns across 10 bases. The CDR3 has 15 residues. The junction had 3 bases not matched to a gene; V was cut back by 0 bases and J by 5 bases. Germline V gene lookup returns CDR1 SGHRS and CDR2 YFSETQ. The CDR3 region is CASSLGGTSVDTQYF. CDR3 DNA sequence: TGCGCCAGCAGCTTGGGCGGGACTAGCGTAGATACGCAGTATTTT.

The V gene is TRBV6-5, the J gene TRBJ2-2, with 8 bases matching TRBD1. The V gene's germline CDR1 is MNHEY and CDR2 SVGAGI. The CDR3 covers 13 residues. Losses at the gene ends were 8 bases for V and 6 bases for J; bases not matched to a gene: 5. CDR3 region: CASGRQGSGELFF. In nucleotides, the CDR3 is TGTGCCAGCGGTCGACAGGGGTCCGGGGAGCTGTTTTTT.

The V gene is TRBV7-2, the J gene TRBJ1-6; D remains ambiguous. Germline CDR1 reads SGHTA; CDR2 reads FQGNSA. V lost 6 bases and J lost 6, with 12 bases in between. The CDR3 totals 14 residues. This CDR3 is CASRGGDGNSPLHF. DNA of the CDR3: TGTGCCAGCAGAGGCGGTGACGGTAATTCACCCCTCCACTTT.

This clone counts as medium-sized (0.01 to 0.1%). CDR3 nucleotides: TGTGCCAGCAGAGACAGGGGGTATAGCAATCAGCCCCAGCATTTT. Translation gives CASRDRGYSNQPQHF. The chain joins TRBV6-5 to TRBJ1-5; 9 bases agree with TRBD1. The V gene's germline CDR1 is MNHEY and CDR2 SVGAGI. The CDR3 is 15 amino acids. Germline trimming cut 6 bases from V and 0 bases from J; bases unmatched to any gene: 3.

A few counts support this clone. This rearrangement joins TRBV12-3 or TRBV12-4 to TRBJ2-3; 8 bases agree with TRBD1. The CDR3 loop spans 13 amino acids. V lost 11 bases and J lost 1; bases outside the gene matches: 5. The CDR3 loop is CACQGAGTDTQYF. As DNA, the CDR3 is TGTGCCTGTCAGGGGGCGGGCACAGATACGCAGTATTTT.

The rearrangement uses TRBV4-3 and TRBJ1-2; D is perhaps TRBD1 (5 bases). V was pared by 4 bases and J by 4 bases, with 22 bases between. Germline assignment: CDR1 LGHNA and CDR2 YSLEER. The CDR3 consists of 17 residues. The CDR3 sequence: CASSPEGTIGGSYGYTF. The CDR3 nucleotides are TGCGCCAGCAGCCCCGAAGGGACGATAGGAGGGAGCTATGGCTACACCTTC.

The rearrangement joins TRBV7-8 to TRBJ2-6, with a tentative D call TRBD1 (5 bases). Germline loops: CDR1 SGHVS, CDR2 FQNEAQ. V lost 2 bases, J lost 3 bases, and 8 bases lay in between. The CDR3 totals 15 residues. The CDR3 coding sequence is TGTGCCAGCAGCTTATTCAGGGTTGGGGCCAACGTCCTGACTTTC. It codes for CASSLFRVGANVLTF.